The sequence of this TCR beta chain was determined in a study of blood T cell repertoires in COVID-19. The ends were cut back, 7 bases at V and 3 bases at J, with 15 bases in the middle. This CDR3 is 14 amino acids long. CDR1 is KGHDR and CDR2 is SFDVKD in the germline V gene. Assay: immunoSEQ multiplex PCR; the TCRdb copy retains only in-frame clones and omits some. The sample lists 180,000 or so clones, 85% occurring once. What was sequenced was PBMCs or T cells enriched from blood (not recorded which). The genes are TRBV24-1 and TRBJ2-7; D is undetermined. The TCR was taken from a man aged 40-50 years who had recovered from COVID-19. Here the CDR3 DNA reads TGTGCCACCAGCGCTAACGGGTTCCTCTACGAGCAGTACTTC. This gives the protein CATSANGFLYEQYF.